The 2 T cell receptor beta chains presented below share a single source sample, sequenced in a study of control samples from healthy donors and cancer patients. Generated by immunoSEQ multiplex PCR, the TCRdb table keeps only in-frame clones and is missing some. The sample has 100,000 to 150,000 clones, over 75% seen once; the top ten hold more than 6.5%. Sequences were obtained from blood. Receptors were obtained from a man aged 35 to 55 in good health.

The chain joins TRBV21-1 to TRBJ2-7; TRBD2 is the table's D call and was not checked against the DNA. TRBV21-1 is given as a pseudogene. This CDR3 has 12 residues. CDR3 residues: CATEASSYEQYF. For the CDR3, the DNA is TGTGCCACCGAGGCCAGCTCCTACGAGCAGTACTTC.

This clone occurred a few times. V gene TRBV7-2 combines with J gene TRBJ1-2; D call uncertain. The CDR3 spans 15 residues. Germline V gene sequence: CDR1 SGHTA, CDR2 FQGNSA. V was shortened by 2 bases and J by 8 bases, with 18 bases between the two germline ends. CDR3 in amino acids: CASSLRLIGDGGYTF. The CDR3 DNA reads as TGTGCCAGCAGCTTACGTTTGATCGGGGATGGCGGCTACACCTTC. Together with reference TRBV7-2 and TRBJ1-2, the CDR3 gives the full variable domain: GAGVSQSPSNKVTEKGKDVELRCDPISGHTALYWYRQSLGQGLEFLIYFQGNSAPDKSGLPSDRFSAERTGGSVSTLTIQRTQQEDSAVYLCASSLRLIGDGGYTFGSGTRLTVV.